This T cell receptor (beta chain) came from a study of T cell changes during pregnancy in multiple sclerosis. TCRdb keeps only in-frame clones here, not all; method: immunoSEQ multiplex PCR. The sample consists of 70,000 to 80,000 clones, about 93% of them appearing once. Germline lookup yields CDR1 SGHRS and CDR2 YFSETQ. The CDR3 sequence is 13 residues long. Trimming cost V 6 bases and J 5 bases, with 11 bases left between them. The specimen comprised peripheral blood, sampled in the first trimester of pregnancy. This chain links TRBV5-1 with TRBJ2-2; weak D call: TRBD2 (5 bases). The receptor's source is a female donor with multiple sclerosis, enrolled in a pregnancy study. The CDR3 DNA is TGCGCCAGCACCGAAAGAGGGACCGGGGAGCTGTTTTTT. It specifies CASTERGTGELFF.